This is a list of T cell receptor beta chains from one sample in a study of T cell repertoires in ileal Crohn's disease. Profiling relied on immunoSEQ multiplex PCR, and the TCRdb table lists in-frame clones only, not all of them. The table lists about 2,300 clones, 65% to 75% of them singletons, with over 13% in the top ten. Specimen: ileal tissue. These receptors all stem from an adult with Crohn's disease. Each CDR3 is given with its conserved first and last residue. D genes are given only for firm matches. The listing skips clone size in some rows; elsewhere it reads once, few, many or a size class.

J | D | V | size | DNA | CDR3
TRBJ2-7 | - | TRBV18 | - | TGTGCCAGCTCACCGTCCCGACAGGCCTACGAGCAGTACTTC | CASSPSRQAYEQYF
TRBJ1-2 | - | TRBV9 | - | TGTGCCAGTACCACAGGGAGCTATGGCTACACCTTC | CASTTGSYGYTF
TRBJ2-3 | TRBD1 | TRBV29-1 | - | TGCAGCGTTGATTCGGGAGTACAGGGGGGCACAGATACGCAGTATTTT | CSVDSGVQGGTDTQYF
TRBJ2-7 | - | TRBV29-1 | - | TGCAGCGTGGAAGACGGCTCCTACGAGCAGTACTTC | CSVEDGSYEQYF
TRBJ1-2 | - | TRBV6-1 | once | TGTGCCAGCACCGAAAGGCAGGGTCTCGGCTACACCTTC | CASTERQGLGYTF
TRBJ2-7 | - | TRBV28 | once | TGTGCCAGCAGCCAAGCCTGGTGGGACTACGAGCAGTACTTC | CASSQAWWDYEQYF
TRBJ2-2 | - | TRBV6-1 | - | TGTGCCAGCAGTGAAAGCGCCAGGAACACCGGGGAGCTGTTTTTT | CASSESARNTGELFF
TRBJ1-4 | TRBD1 | TRBV7-9 | hyperexpanded | TGTGCCAGCCACAGGGGGAATGAAAAACTGTTTTTT | CASHRGNEKLFF
TRBJ2-1 | TRBD2 | TRBV9 | - | TGTGCCAGCAGCGAGACACCCGGGTGGGCGGGAGCCTCATACAATGAGCAGTTCTTC | CASSETPGWAGASYNEQFF
TRBJ2-6 | - | TRBV15 | - | TGTGCCACAGCACAGTTTCTCTCTGGGGCCAACGTCCTGACTTTC | CATAQFLSGANVLTF
TRBJ1-5 | - | TRBV7-8 | - | TGTGCCAGCAGCTTCGGACAAAAGGAGCCCCAGCATTTT | CASSFGQKEPQHF
TRBJ2-1 | TRBD1 | TRBV11-2 | - | TGTGCCAGCAGCCCAAATACAGGGGTCTGGATCATAAATGAGCAGTTCTTC | CASSPNTGVWIINEQFF
TRBJ2-4 | - | TRBV6-5 | - | TGTGCCAGCAGTTCCGCGCAGGAGCGGGCCAAAAACATTCAGTACTTC | CASSSAQERAKNIQYF
TRBJ2-2 | TRBD1 | TRBV5-1 | - | TGCGCCAGCAAGGGGACAGGGTCGAACACCGGGGAGCTGTTTTTT | CASKGTGSNTGELFF
TRBJ2-1 | - | TRBV10-3 | - | TGTGCCACTGGACTGCTTGCAGAGCAGTTCTTC | CATGLLAEQFF
TRBJ2-7 | TRBD2 | TRBV6-5 | once | TGTGCCAGCAGTACCTCGAGACTAGCGAACCACGAGCAGTACTTC | CASSTSRLANHEQYF
TRBJ2-7 | TRBD2 | TRBV10-3 | - | TGTGCCACCATAGGGCCTAGCGGGAGGAACTCCTACGAGCAGTACTTC | CATIGPSGRNSYEQYF
TRBJ2-7 | - | TRBV2 | - | TGTGCCAGCAGTGTAGGAGTACCCTACGAGCAGTACTTC | CASSVGVPYEQYF
TRBJ2-4 | - | TRBV10-3 | once | TGTGCCATCACCGGGCTGCTAGGGAGGGCCAAAAACATTCAGTACTTC | CAITGLLGRAKNIQYF
TRBJ2-5 | TRBD1 | TRBV4-3 | - | TGCGCCAGCAGCCAAGATATGACAGGGCAGGAGCAGTACTTC | CASSQDMTGQEQYF
TRBJ2-7 | TRBD1 | TRBV19 | once | TGTGCCAGTAGTGACGTGGACAGGGGATACGAGCAGTACTTC | CASSDVDRGYEQYF
TRBJ1-1 | - | TRBV4-1 | - | TGCGCCAGCAGCCAAGGAGGGAACAGGGACCCTGAAGCTTTCTTT | CASSQGGNRDPEAFF
TRBJ2-2 | TRBD1 | TRBV19 | - | TGTGCCAGCATTGGGACAGGGGGTATCGGGGAGCTGTTTTTT | CASIGTGGIGELFF
TRBJ1-2 | TRBD1 | TRBV4-1 | few | TGCGCCAGCAGCCAAGCAGGGACAGTACTCTATGGCTACACCTTC | CASSQAGTVLYGYTF
TRBJ2-3 | TRBD1 | TRBV5-1 | - | TGCGCCAGCAGCTTGGGACAGGGGGTGGGTTGGACAGATACGCAGTATTTT | CASSLGQGVGWTDTQYF